The 11 T cell receptor beta chains below were found in one sample sequenced in a study of T cell responses to AZD1222 COVID-19 vaccine. Clones were sequenced by immunoSEQ multiplex PCR, and TCRdb holds only the in-frame ones, with some missing. This table has approximately 160,000 clones, 90% appearing once. The material was peripheral blood, obtained on day 0 of AZD1222 vaccination. The receptors stem from an adult in good health.

The CDR3 spells CASSLGSGSYEQYF. As DNA, the CDR3 is TGCGCCAGCAGCTTGGGGTCGGGATCCTACGAGCAGTACTTC. The genes are TRBV5-1 and TRBJ2-7; D is possibly TRBD2 (5 bases). Trimming cost V 0 bases and J 1 base, with 8 bases left between them. Germline CDR1 SGHRS, CDR2 YFSETQ. This CDR3 has 14 amino acids. The variable domain in full, completed from reference TRBV5-1 and TRBJ2-7, reads KAGVTQTPRYLIKTRGQQVTLSCSPISGHRSVSWYQQTPGQGLQFLFEYFSETQRNKGNFPGRFSGRQFSNSRSEMNVSTLELGDSALYLCASSLGSGSYEQYFGPGTRLTVT.

The rearrangement joins TRBV5-1 to TRBJ2-7; D ambiguous. V lost 0 bases and J 3 bases, leaving 7 bases between the germline ends. This CDR3 comprises 13 residues. Germline V gene lookup returns CDR1 SGHRS and CDR2 YFSETQ. The DNA of the CDR3 is TGCGCCAGCAGCTTGGGGGGTGACTACGAGCAGTACTTC. It encodes CASSLGGDYEQYF.

J is TRBJ2-7 and V is TRBV5-5; unclear D gene. The V and J ends lost 3 bases and 4 bases respectively, with 5 bases between them. The CDR3 consists of 11 residues. Germline loops: CDR1 SGHKS, CDR2 YYEKEE (reference sequence). The CDR3 loop is CASSSPYEQYF. The DNA for the CDR3 is TGTGCCAGCAGCTCTCCGTACGAGCAGTACTTC.

Written as DNA, the CDR3 is TGTGCCAGCAGCGTCCCGCCCGGGGAGCTGTTTTTT. It translates to CASSVPPGELFF. The rearrangement links TRBV9 to TRBJ2-2; D is uncertain. The CDR3 is 12 residues long. Germline V gene data show CDR1 as SGDLS and CDR2 as YYNGEE. V lost 2 bases and J lost 6, with 5 bases in between. Looking up the rest from reference TRBV9 and TRBJ2-2 gives the full variable domain: DSGVTQTPKHLITATGQRVTLRCSPRSGDLSVYWYQQSLDQGLQFLIQYYNGEERAKGNILERFSAQQFPDLHSELNLSSLELGDSALYFCASSVPPGELFFGEGSRLTVL.

The DNA for the CDR3 is TGTGCCAGCAGCTATCTAGCGGGGGTCTACGAGCAGTACTTC. It translates to CASSYLAGVYEQYF. The rearrangement links TRBV7-2 to TRBJ2-7; 10 bases line up with TRBD2. The CDR3 spans 14 residues. CDR1 is SGHTA, CDR2 FQGNSA, per germline. V dropped 4 bases and J dropped 3; count of bases not matched to a gene: 3.

The chain is built from TRBV5-1 and TRBJ2-4; 7 nucleotides align to TRBD1. This CDR3 spans 18 amino acids. CDR1 is SGHRS, CDR2 YFSETQ, per germline. With 0 bases clipped from V and 3 bases from J, the junction kept 12 bases outside the gene matches. For the CDR3, the DNA is TGCGCCAGCAGCTTGGAAGTCAAACAGGGGAATTTCAAAAACATTCAGTACTTC. It yields the protein CASSLEVKQGNFKNIQYF.

This chain connects TRBV9 to TRBJ2-5, with D perhaps matching TRBD2 (7 bases). CDR1 is SGDLS, CDR2 YYNGEE, per germline. The CDR3 is 15 residues long. V was clipped by 4 bases and J by 2 bases, with 15 bases between them. The CDR3 sequence: CASSSQEGGQETQYF. CDR3 nucleotide sequence: TGTGCCAGCAGCTCCCAGGAGGGGGGGCAAGAGACCCAGTACTTC.

The rearrangement uses TRBV5-4 and TRBJ2-7; 12 nucleotides align to TRBD2. In germline, CDR1 is SGHNT, CDR2 YYREEE (reference sequence). This CDR3 region has 15 residues. J gave up 6 bases and V 4 bases, and 8 bases lay outside the gene matches. In DNA form, the CDR3 reads TGTGCCAGCAGCATGACTAGCGGGGGTCCTGGCGAGCAGTACTTC. This codes for CASSMTSGGPGEQYF.

The CDR3: CASSLAGTASYEQYF. CDR3 nucleotides: TGTGCCAGCAGTTTAGCCGGGACAGCGTCCTACGAGCAGTACTTC. This chain links TRBV27 with TRBJ2-7; TRBD1 aligns across 7 bases. CDR3 length: 15 amino acids. Germline V gene sequence: CDR1 MNHEY, CDR2 SMNVEV (reference sequence). The ends lost 2 bases at V and 1 base at J; junction bases unmatched: 5.

This chain links TRBV9 with TRBJ2-3; D unresolved. Trimming stripped 3 bases from V and 0 bases from J, with 11 bases between. This CDR3 spans 15 amino acids. The germline V gene encodes CDR1 SGDLS and CDR2 YYNGEE. Written as DNA, the CDR3 is TGTGCCAGCAGCGCAGACTCTCCTAGCACAGATACGCAGTATTTT. It codes for CASSADSPSTDTQYF.

In this sample, this clone turned up once. The rearrangement joins TRBV6-5 to TRBJ2-2, with 9 positions matching TRBD2. The V and J ends lost 2 bases and 5 bases, in that order; junction bases with no gene match: 3. CDR3 size: 15 residues. Germline V CDR1 and CDR2: MNHEY, SVGAGI. The CDR3 protein is CASSYIAGETGELFF. The CDR3 DNA is TGTGCCAGCAGTTACATAGCGGGGGAGACCGGGGAGCTGTTTTTT.